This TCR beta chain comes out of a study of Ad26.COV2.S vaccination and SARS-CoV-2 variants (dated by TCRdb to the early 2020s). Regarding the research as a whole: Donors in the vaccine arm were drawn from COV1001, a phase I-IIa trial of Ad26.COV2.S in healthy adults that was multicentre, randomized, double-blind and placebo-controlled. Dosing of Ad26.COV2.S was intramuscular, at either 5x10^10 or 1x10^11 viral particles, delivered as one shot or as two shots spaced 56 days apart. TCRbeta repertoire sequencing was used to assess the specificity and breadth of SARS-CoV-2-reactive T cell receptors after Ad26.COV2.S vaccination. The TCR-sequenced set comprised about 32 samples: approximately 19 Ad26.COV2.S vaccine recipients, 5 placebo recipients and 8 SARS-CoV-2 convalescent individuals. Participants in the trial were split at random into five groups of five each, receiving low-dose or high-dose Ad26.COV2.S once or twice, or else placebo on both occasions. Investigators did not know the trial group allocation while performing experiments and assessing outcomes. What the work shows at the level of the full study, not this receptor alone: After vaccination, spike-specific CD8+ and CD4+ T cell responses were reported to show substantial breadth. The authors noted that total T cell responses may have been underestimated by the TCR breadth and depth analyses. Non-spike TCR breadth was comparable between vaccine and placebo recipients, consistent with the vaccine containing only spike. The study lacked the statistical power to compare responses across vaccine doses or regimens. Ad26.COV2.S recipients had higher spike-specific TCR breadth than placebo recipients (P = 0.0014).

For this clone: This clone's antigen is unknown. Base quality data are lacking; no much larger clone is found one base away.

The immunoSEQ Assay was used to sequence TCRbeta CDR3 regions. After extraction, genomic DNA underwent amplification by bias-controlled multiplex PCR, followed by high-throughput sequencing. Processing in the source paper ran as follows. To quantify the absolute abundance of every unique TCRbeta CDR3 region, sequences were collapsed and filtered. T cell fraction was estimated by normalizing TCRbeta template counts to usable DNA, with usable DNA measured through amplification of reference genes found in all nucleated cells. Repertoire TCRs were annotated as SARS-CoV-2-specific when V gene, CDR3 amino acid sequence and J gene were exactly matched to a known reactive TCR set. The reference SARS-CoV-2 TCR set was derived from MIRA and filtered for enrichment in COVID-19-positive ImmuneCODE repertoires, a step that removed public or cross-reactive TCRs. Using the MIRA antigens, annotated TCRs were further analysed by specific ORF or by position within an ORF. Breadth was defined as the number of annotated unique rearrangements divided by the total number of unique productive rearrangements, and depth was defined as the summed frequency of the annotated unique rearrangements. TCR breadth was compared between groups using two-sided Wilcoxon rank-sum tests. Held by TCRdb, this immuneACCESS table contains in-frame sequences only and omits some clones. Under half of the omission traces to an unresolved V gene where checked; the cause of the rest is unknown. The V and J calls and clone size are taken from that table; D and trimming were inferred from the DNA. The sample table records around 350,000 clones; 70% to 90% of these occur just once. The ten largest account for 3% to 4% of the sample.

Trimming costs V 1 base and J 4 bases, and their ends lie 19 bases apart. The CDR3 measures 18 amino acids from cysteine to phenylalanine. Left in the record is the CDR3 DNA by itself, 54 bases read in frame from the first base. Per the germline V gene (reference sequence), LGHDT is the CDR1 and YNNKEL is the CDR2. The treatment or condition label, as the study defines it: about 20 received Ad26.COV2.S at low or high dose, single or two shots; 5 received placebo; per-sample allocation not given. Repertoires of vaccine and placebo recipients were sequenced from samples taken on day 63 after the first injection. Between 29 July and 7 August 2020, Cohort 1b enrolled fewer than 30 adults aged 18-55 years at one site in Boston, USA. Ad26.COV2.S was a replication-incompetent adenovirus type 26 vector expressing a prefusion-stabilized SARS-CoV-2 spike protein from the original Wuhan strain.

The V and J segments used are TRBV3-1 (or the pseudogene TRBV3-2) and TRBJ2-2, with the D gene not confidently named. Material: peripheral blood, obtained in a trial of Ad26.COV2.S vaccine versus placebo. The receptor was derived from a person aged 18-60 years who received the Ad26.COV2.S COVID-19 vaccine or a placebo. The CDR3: CASSQVFILESSTGELFF. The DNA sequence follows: TGTGCCAGCAGCCAAGTTTTTATCTTAGAGAGTTCCACCGGGGAGCTGTTTTTT.